This T cell receptor (beta chain) was recovered during a study of esophageal squamous cell carcinoma under preoperative chemotherapy. The overall study: Samples included peripheral blood T cells as well as tumor-infiltrating lymphocytes. Findings of the study overall: After paclitaxel-nedaplatin, abundant clones were more likely to contract than amplify. Tumor-infiltrating lymphocytes showed no significant post-chemotherapy TCR diversity increase, unlike peripheral T cells.

TCRdb reanalysed the PCR reads using MiXCR and keeps one entry per CDR3 protein. Here the sample spans roughly 15,000 distinct CDR3 sequences, around 45% being singletons. This clonotype showed up many times. Its antigen is as yet unknown. Time point defined: before preoperative PTX-NDP chemotherapy. The length of the CDR3 is 14 residues. J gave up 7 bases and V 5 bases, and 7 bases lay outside the gene matches. The receptor was isolated from a human donor with esophageal squamous cell carcinoma. The donor label of this sample is uncertain. The biological material was taken from a patient given preoperative chemotherapy. The chain has TRBV12-3 or TRBV12-4 and TRBJ2-2, with TRBD1 matching 7 bases. The CDR3 spells CASSPDRVVGELFF. CDR3 sequence (DNA): TGTGCCAGCAGTCCCGACAGGGTGGTCGGGGAGCTGTTTTTT.